Listed here are 32 T cell receptor beta chains from one sample, sequenced in a study of blood T cell repertoires in COVID-19. Assay used: immunoSEQ multiplex PCR; TCRdb lists only in-frame clones, some missing. Here the sample spans tens of thousands of clones, under 85% being singletons. Sequenced material: peripheral blood. These receptors originate from a human donor in a cohort sampled during active COVID-19.

V is TRBV5-4 and J is TRBJ1-2; TRBD1 might be the D (6 bases). The germline V gene encodes CDR1 SGHNT and CDR2 YYREEE (reference sequence). The CDR3 totals 13 residues. The V gene lost 4 bases and the J gene lost 2 bases, with 9 bases spanning the gap. CDR3: CASSPGQNYGYTF. In DNA, the CDR3 is TGTGCCAGCAGCCCCGGACAGAACTATGGCTACACCTTC.

The chain couples TRBV7-3 to TRBJ2-6; D unresolved. The V gene lost 5 bases and the J gene lost 2 bases, with 10 bases spanning the gap. This CDR3 spans 15 amino acids. Germline loops: CDR1 SGHTA, CDR2 FQGTGA. The CDR3 coding sequence is TGTGCCAGCAGCCCCCGACAAACTGGGGCCAACGTCCTGACTTTC. Translation: CASSPRQTGANVLTF.

The chain recombines TRBV19 with TRBJ2-5; 15 bases match TRBD2. Germline CDR1 reads LNHDA; CDR2 reads SQIVND (reference sequence). This CDR3 is 16 amino acids long. J was trimmed by 5 bases and V by 8 bases; bases with no gene match: 9. The CDR3, as DNA: TGTGCCAGTGGACGGACTAGCGGGGGGGCCGGGGAGACCCAGTACTTC. The encoded protein is CASGRTSGGAGETQYF.

The V call is TRBV3-1 (or the pseudogene TRBV3-2), the J call TRBJ1-2, with D tentatively TRBD1 (5 bases). V dropped 4 bases and J dropped 8 bases, with 20 bases sitting between them. This CDR3 region has 15 residues. Germline values: CDR1 LGHDT, CDR2 YNNKEL (reference sequence). The CDR3 nucleotides are TGTGCCAGCAGCCTTAGTACAGGCCTAAGGAAAGGCTACACCTTC. Translated, it gives CASSLSTGLRKGYTF.

The chain links TRBV27 to TRBJ1-2, with a possible D match to TRBD1 (6 bases). Trimming cost V 10 bases and J 8 bases, with 23 bases left between them. This CDR3 spans 14 amino acids. Germline CDR1 is MNHEY and CDR2 is SMNVEV (reference sequence). CDR3 in DNA: TGTGCCACCAGATCCTGGGGGGGGGCGGAGGGCTACACCTTC. Its protein is CATRSWGGAEGYTF.

This chain uses TRBV27 with TRBJ1-5; 8 nucleotides agree with TRBD1. Germline V CDR1 and CDR2: MNHEY, SMNVEV (reference sequence). V was pared by 5 bases and J by 1 base, with 4 bases of the junction left unmatched. This CDR3 is 15 amino acids long. The CDR3 here is CASSRQGMSNQPQHF. The CDR3 bases are TGTGCCAGCAGTCGACAGGGGATGAGCAATCAGCCCCAGCATTTT.

V is TRBV7-9 and J is TRBJ2-1, with 7 bases aligning to TRBD2. CDR1 and CDR2 (germline): SEHNR, FQNEAQ (reference sequence). The CDR3 consists of 15 residues. The V segment lost 6 bases and the J segment 3 bases; nucleotides outside the gene matches: 8. The DNA of the CDR3 is TGTGCCAGCAGGCCCGGGACTACTATCTACAATGAGCAGTTCTTC. Amino acid sequence: CASRPGTTIYNEQFF.

The chain combines TRBV5-6 with TRBJ2-3; TRBD1 is a possible D gene (6 bases). Looked up from germline, CDR1 is SGHDT and CDR2 is YYEEEE. The ends were cut back, 2 bases at V and 6 bases at J, with 16 bases in the middle. This CDR3 region has 15 residues. The CDR3 coding sequence is TGTGCCAGCAGCTTCCAGGGGACCTCTGGTGATACGCAGTATTTT. This encodes CASSFQGTSGDTQYF.

The chain recombines TRBV14 with TRBJ2-1, with 8 positions matching TRBD2. CDR3 length equals 13 residues. Trimming cost V 4 bases and J 6 bases; bases outside gene matches: 2. CDR1 is SGHDN and CDR2 is FVKESK in the germline V gene. The chain's CDR3 is CASSPGLANEQFF. In DNA form, the CDR3 reads TGTGCCAGCAGCCCTGGACTAGCCAATGAGCAGTTCTTC.

The genes are TRBV27 and TRBJ1-6; 7 bases map to TRBD1. This CDR3 is 14 amino acids long. CDR1 and CDR2 from the germline V gene are MNHEY and SMNVEV (reference sequence). Unmatched junction bases numbered 4, after V lost 4 bases and J lost 7 bases. The CDR3 nucleotides read TGTGCCAGCAGTTGGGACAGTTTGAATTCACCCCTCCACTTT. Amino acid sequence: CASSWDSLNSPLHF.

V gene TRBV7-6 combines with J gene TRBJ1-6; perhaps TRBD1 as D (5 bases). Trimming removed 5 bases at V and 14 bases at J, with 25 bases between. In germline, CDR1 is SGHVS, CDR2 FNYEAQ. CDR3 size: 16 residues. DNA of the CDR3: TGTGCCAGCAGCCCAGGCGGGACGGCCACCAAGGGCTCCCTCCACTTT. Protein: CASSPGGTATKGSLHF.

V and J are TRBV30 and TRBJ2-7, with D maybe TRBD2 (6 bases). CDR1 is GTSNPN and CDR2 is SVGIG in the germline V gene (reference sequence). Trimming cost V 4 bases and J 4 bases, with 14 bases left between them. This CDR3 comprises 13 residues. The CDR3 loop reads CAWTSGLLYEQYF. The CDR3 DNA is TGTGCCTGGACTTCGGGACTTCTTTACGAGCAGTACTTC.

The chain employs TRBV7-9 and TRBJ2-4, with D possibly TRBD2 on 6 matching bases. In germline, CDR1 is SEHNR, CDR2 FQNEAQ (reference sequence). This CDR3 has 18 amino acids. V was shortened by 1 base and J by 2 bases, with 18 bases between the two germline ends. CDR3 nucleotide sequence: TGTGCCAGCAGCTTAGGGTTGGGGGGTCGGAGGCCCAAAAACATTCAGTACTTC. It is translated as CASSLGLGGRRPKNIQYF.

V is TRBV7-9 and J is TRBJ2-7; 11 bases are a match to TRBD2. The CDR3 has 17 amino acids. The J segment lost 5 bases and the V segment lost 5 bases, leaving 14 bases of the junction unmatched. CDR1 and CDR2 from the germline V gene are SEHNR and FQNEAQ (reference sequence). CDR3 coding DNA: TGTGCCAGCAGCCCCGTTAGCGGGGGGGCTCCTGGGGACGAGCAGTACTTC. Translating it yields CASSPVSGGAPGDEQYF.

The V gene is TRBV24-1, the J gene TRBJ1-2, with 9 positions matching TRBD1. This CDR3 has 13 amino acids. Germline assignment: CDR1 KGHDR and CDR2 SFDVKD. V was clipped by 6 bases and J by 8 bases; unmatched bases: 6. The CDR3 nucleotides read TGTGCCACCAGTTTTGGGACAGGGTTCGGCTACACCTTC. Its protein product is CATSFGTGFGYTF.

This clone was found a few times. This chain links TRBV7-2 with TRBJ1-1, with D hard to call. With 1 base removed from V and 5 bases from J, the gap between germline ends came to 8 bases. Germline CDR1 and CDR2: SGHTA and FQGNSA. There are 13 residues in the CDR3. The CDR3 loop is CASSLGLQTEAFF. The CDR3 nucleotides are TGTGCCAGCAGCTTAGGGTTGCAGACTGAAGCTTTCTTT.

This sequence joins TRBV5-6 and TRBJ1-1, with D unresolved. Germline V gene sequence: CDR1 SGHDT, CDR2 YYEEEE. This CDR3 has 14 residues. Trimming took 3 bases from V and 1 from J, leaving 10 bases between them. In nucleotides, the CDR3 is TGTGCCAGCAGCTCCACGGGTGGGAACACTGAAGCTTTCTTT. Translation gives CASSSTGGNTEAFF.

The chain links TRBV29-1 to TRBJ2-7; the D gene is possibly TRBD1 (5 bases). Germline lookup yields CDR1 SQVTM and CDR2 ANQGSEA. This CDR3 has 12 residues. The V end lost 6 bases, the J end lost 3 bases, and 12 bases lay between the germline ends. CDR3 bases: TGCAGCGTCTGGACATTAGACTACGAGCAGTACTTC. Protein sequence: CSVWTLDYEQYF.

The V gene is TRBV6-5, the J gene TRBJ2-2, with D perhaps matching TRBD2 (5 bases). The CDR3 sequence is 12 residues long. The ends were cut back, 5 bases at V and 6 bases at J, with 7 bases in the middle. The germline V gene has CDR1 MNHEY and CDR2 SVGAGI. CDR3 DNA: TGTGCCAGCAGTCCCGGGGCCGGGGAGCTGTTTTTT. It is translated as CASSPGAGELFF.

This chain uses TRBV9 with TRBJ1-1; weak D call: TRBD1 (5 bases). Between the trimmed V and J ends, which lost 6 bases and 4 bases, there was a span of 13 bases. The CDR3 is 13 residues long. The germline CDR1 and CDR2 sequences are SGDLS and YYNGEE. The chain's CDR3 is CASTGGGTTEAFF. In DNA, the CDR3 is TGTGCCAGCACCGGCGGGGGTACCACTGAAGCTTTCTTT.

The rearrangement uses TRBV5-4 and TRBJ1-1; TRBD1 aligns across 7 bases. With 4 bases clipped from V and 5 bases from J, the junction kept 11 bases outside the gene matches. Germline V lookup: CDR1 SGHNT, CDR2 YYREEE (reference sequence). This CDR3 contains 15 residues. CDR3 bases: TGTGCCAGCAGCCCGGACAGGTACTTCGGAACTGAAGCTTTCTTT. Protein: CASSPDRYFGTEAFF.

V and J are TRBV24-1 and TRBJ2-5, with TRBD2 identical over 7 bases. The CDR3 is 16 residues long. The germline V gene has CDR1 KGHDR and CDR2 SFDVKD. J was trimmed by 5 bases and V by 7 bases; bases with no gene match: 15. This CDR3 is CATSSTAGATGETQYF. CDR3 nucleotide sequence: TGTGCCACCAGCAGTACGGCGGGAGCCACGGGGGAGACCCAGTACTTC.

This chain uses TRBV7-3 with TRBJ2-2, with 10 bases that match TRBD2. Looked up from germline, CDR1 is SGHTA and CDR2 is FQGTGA. V lost 4 bases to trimming and J lost 6 bases; unmatched junction nucleotides: 17. The CDR3 consists of 19 residues. In DNA, the CDR3 is TGTGCCAGCAGCTCTGCCGGGGAGCGGGGGGGAATGGGCTCCGGGGAGCTGTTTTTT. Its protein is CASSSAGERGGMGSGELFF.

This clone appeared a single time. The gene calls are TRBV6-1 and TRBJ1-1, with D tentatively TRBD1 (5 bases). The V gene lost 1 base and the J gene lost 11 bases, with 32 bases spanning the gap. The CDR3 extends over 19 amino acids. Per the germline V gene, CDR1 is MNHNS and CDR2 is SASEGT. CDR3: CASSEVGAGQALLNRWAFF. The CDR3 coding sequence is TGTGCCAGCAGTGAAGTTGGCGCTGGGCAGGCCCTTCTAAACAGGTGGGCTTTCTTT.

The chain employs TRBV25-1 and TRBJ2-3, with 7 bases that match TRBD1. This CDR3 is built from 17 residues. CDR1 is MGHDK, CDR2 SYGVNS, per germline. V was pared by 1 base and J by 1 base, with 8 bases of the junction left unmatched. The CDR3 protein is CASSESGRQGGTDTQYF. CDR3 nucleotide sequence: TGTGCCAGCAGTGAATCGGGGAGACAGGGTGGCACAGATACGCAGTATTTT.

The gene calls are TRBV5-1 and TRBJ2-3, with 13 bases lining up with TRBD2. From germline, CDR1 is SGHRS and CDR2 YFSETQ. V dropped 0 bases and J dropped 2; count of bases not matched to a gene: 3. There are 17 residues in the CDR3. This CDR3 reads CASSLVGTSGNTDTQYF. CDR3 DNA sequence: TGCGCCAGCAGCTTGGTGGGGACTAGCGGGAACACAGATACGCAGTATTTT.

CDR3 bases: TGTGCCAGCAGCCACCCTCGGGACGAGCAGTACTTC. It yields the protein CASSHPRDEQYF. The chain recombines TRBV7-8 with TRBJ2-7; D gene uncertain. V lost 5 bases and J 5 bases, leaving 10 bases between the germline ends. Germline assignment: CDR1 SGHVS and CDR2 FQNEAQ. CDR3 length: 12 amino acids.

The V and J genes are TRBV5-1 and TRBJ1-4; 8 bases are a match to TRBD1. Germline V gene data show CDR1 as SGHRS and CDR2 as YFSETQ. The CDR3 spans 16 residues. V was clipped by 7 bases and J by 1 base; unmatched bases: 9. CDR3 nucleotide sequence: TGCGCCAGCGCCCCCGGACAGGGTATAACTAATGAAAAACTGTTTTTT. As protein: CASAPGQGITNEKLFF. Full variable domain (missing parts from reference TRBV5-1 and TRBJ1-4): KAGVTQTPRYLIKTRGQQVTLSCSPISGHRSVSWYQQTPGQGLQFLFEYFSETQRNKGNFPGRFSGRQFSNSRSEMNVSTLELGDSALYLCASAPGQGITNEKLFFGSGTQLSVL.

The V gene is TRBV5-1, the J gene TRBJ1-1, with 9 bases that match TRBD1. V lost 0 bases, J lost 4 bases, and 7 bases stayed unmatched. Looked up from germline, CDR1 is SGHRS and CDR2 is YFSETQ. The CDR3 covers 16 residues. In DNA form, the CDR3 reads TGCGCCAGCAGCTTGGAAGGACAGGGGTCTGGCACTGAAGCTTTCTTT. It specifies CASSLEGQGSGTEAFF.

This CDR3 reads CASSLGGTSGIDKFF. Here the CDR3 DNA reads TGTGCCAGCAGTTTGGGGGGGACTAGCGGGATAGACAAGTTCTTC. V and J are TRBV28 and TRBJ2-1, with 13 bases that match TRBD2. The length of the CDR3 is 15 residues. The V gene's germline CDR1 is MDHEN and CDR2 SYDVKM. V gave up 3 bases and J gave up 14 bases; unmatched junction bases: 10.

The rearrangement links TRBV30 to TRBJ2-1; TRBD2 aligns across 9 bases. This CDR3 comprises 16 residues. V trimming: 0 bases; J trimming: 6 bases; junction bases outside the gene matches: 9. Looked up from germline, CDR1 is GTSNPN and CDR2 is SVGIG (reference sequence). Written as DNA, the CDR3 is TGTGCCTGGAGTGTAATCGGGCGGGGGGGCGGCAATGAGCAGTTCTTC. As protein: CAWSVIGRGGGNEQFF.

The gene calls are TRBV2 and TRBJ2-7; 9 nucleotides match TRBD2. V lost 2 bases to trimming and J lost 5 bases; unmatched junction nucleotides: 13. CDR3 length equals 17 residues. The germline V gene encodes CDR1 SNHLY and CDR2 FYNNEI. This chain's CDR3 is CASSEIGSGSRGDEQYF. DNA of the CDR3: TGTGCCAGCAGTGAAATTGGTAGCGGGAGCCGCGGGGACGAGCAGTACTTC.